The 6 T cell receptor beta chains reported below all come from one sample, sequenced in a study of T cell responses to AZD1222 COVID-19 vaccine (dated by TCRdb to about 2021). Explained via the paper, the time point label denotes: about 28 days (+/-7) after the second vaccine dose. Library preparation employed the immunoSEQ multiplex PCR assay. TCRdb provides this immuneACCESS table in a form limited to in-frame rearrangements. Some clones are lacking; in checked studies, under half of them reflect an unresolved V gene, and why the rest are absent is not known. The sample data list tens of thousands of clones, and 70% to 90% of these were observed just once. The ten top clones hold about 12% of the sample. This sample comprised peripheral blood, obtained 28 days after the second AZD1222 dose. These receptors came from an adult who received the AZD1222 COVID-19 vaccine.

V and J are TRBV14 and TRBJ1-3; a possible D gene is TRBD1 (6 bases). The CDR3 contains 16 residues. Germline CDR1 is SGHDN and CDR2 is FVKESK. The V end lost 0 bases, the J end lost 5 bases, and 14 bases lay between the germline ends. The CDR3 DNA reads as TGTGCCAGCAGCCAAGATCCCCGGACAGCCAGAAACACCATATATTTT. It encodes CASSQDPRTARNTIYF.

The V call is TRBV23-1, the J call TRBJ2-7; 12 nucleotides align to TRBD1. TRBV23-1 is known as an ORF, though its function is uncertain. This CDR3 spans 17 amino acids. Trimming removed 1 base from V and 3 bases from J; junction bases left unmatched: 7. The CDR3 DNA reads as TGCGCCAGCAGTCAATGGGGGGACAGGGGGCTTTTCTACGAGCAGTACTTC. The encoded protein is CASSQWGDRGLFYEQYF.

The V call is TRBV5-1, the J call TRBJ1-2, with a weak D call TRBD1 (6 bases). In germline, CDR1 is SGHRS, CDR2 YFSETQ. The germline V and J ends were trimmed by 0 bases and 0 bases, with 12 bases remaining between them. The length of the CDR3 is 16 residues. CDR3 region: CASSLDPGAANYGYTF. DNA for the CDR3: TGCGCCAGCAGCTTGGATCCAGGGGCGGCTAACTATGGCTACACCTTC.

The chain combines TRBV9 with TRBJ2-7, with a possible D match to TRBD2 (7 bases). The CDR3 totals 15 residues. CDR1 and CDR2 (germline): SGDLS, YYNGEE. Trimming shortened V by 3 bases and J by 2 bases, and 15 bases separated the two germline ends. Here the CDR3 DNA reads TGTGCCAGCAGCGCCCAGGAAGGGGGGGCCTACGAGCAGTACTTC. Protein sequence: CASSAQEGGAYEQYF. The whole variable domain, remainder taken from reference TRBV9 and TRBJ2-7, is DSGVTQTPKHLITATGQRVTLRCSPRSGDLSVYWYQQSLDQGLQFLIQYYNGEERAKGNILERFSAQQFPDLHSELNLSSLELGDSALYFCASSAQEGGAYEQYFGPGTRLTVT.

The chain recombines TRBV7-9 with TRBJ2-7; the D gene is possibly TRBD1 (6 bases). Trimming shortened V by 4 bases and J by 2 bases, and 27 bases separated the two germline ends. The CDR3 contains 19 residues. Germline CDR1 reads SEHNR; CDR2 reads FQNEAQ (reference sequence). CDR3 region: CASSSPGQMRGPDAYEQYF. The CDR3 region has the DNA TGTGCCAGCAGCTCACCGGGACAAATGAGGGGTCCAGACGCCTACGAGCAGTACTTC.

This chain uses TRBV10-1 with TRBJ2-7, with D unclear. CDR3 size: 14 residues. V was cut by 6 bases and J by 0 bases, with 12 bases left in between. Germline V gene sequence: CDR1 WNHNN, CDR2 SYGVQD (reference sequence). CDR3 residues: CASRQLRSSYEQYF. The CDR3 bases are TGCGCCAGCAGACAGCTGCGGAGCTCCTACGAGCAGTACTTC.